Listed here are 25 T cell receptor beta chains from one sample, sequenced in a study of blood T cell repertoires in COVID-19 (TCRdb year 2020). The library was built by means of the immunoSEQ multiplex PCR assay. The table was pulled from immuneACCESS by TCRdb, which kept in-frame rearrangements only. Such tables lose some clones; where checked, under half of the loss comes from unresolved V genes, and the rest has no known cause. The sample profile shows approximately 120,000 clones; almost 70% of them were found once. The ten largest account for approximately 2.1% of the sample. The specimen sequenced was peripheral blood. These receptors came from a woman in her 70s with acute or convalescent COVID-19.

On this clone itself: Other DNA sequences within the sample encode an identical CDR3. The chain employs TRBV29-1 and TRBJ2-5; possible D gene TRBD1, 5 bases. Trimming pared 3 bases from V and 1 base from J, leaving 6 bases between. There are 12 residues in the CDR3. CDR1 is SQVTM and CDR2 is ANQGSEA in the germline V gene. For the CDR3, the DNA is TGCAGCGTTGAGACAGTCCAAGAGACCCAGTACTTC. It yields the protein CSVETVQETQYF.

This chain links TRBV15 with TRBJ2-7; no firm D call. The CDR3 is 14 amino acids. Trimming took 0 bases from V and 3 from J, leaving 9 bases between them. CDR1 LNHNV and CDR2 YYDKDF come from the germline V gene (reference sequence). The CDR3 DNA is TGTGCCACCAGCAGAGATGCGGCGTTCTACGAGCAGTACTTC. Its translation: CATSRDAAFYEQYF. Complete variable domain (other parts from reference TRBV15 and TRBJ2-7): DAMVIQNPRYQVTQFGKPVTLSCSQTLNHNVMYWYQQKSSQAPKLLFHYYDKDFNNEADTPDNFQSRRPNTSFCFLDIRSPGLGDTAMYLCATSRDAAFYEQYFGPGTRLTVT.

This clone was picked up many times. The gene calls are TRBV18 and TRBJ2-7; TRBD1 agrees at 9 bases. After removal of 3 bases from V and 4 bases from J, the junction contained 4 bases not matched to a gene. CDR1 and CDR2 from the germline V gene are KGHSH and LQKENI. This CDR3 spans 14 amino acids. The CDR3: CASSPDRGGYEQYF. CDR3 DNA sequence: TGTGCCAGCTCACCGGACAGGGGAGGTTACGAGCAGTACTTC.

This clone appeared a few times. J is TRBJ1-5 and V is TRBV19, with 12 bases fitting TRBD1. The CDR3 spans 15 residues. Germline values: CDR1 LNHDA, CDR2 SQIVND (reference sequence). Trimming cost V 7 bases and J 4 bases; bases outside gene matches: 5. The CDR3 coding sequence is TGTGCCAGTACAAGGGGACAGGGGGCAAATCAGCCCCAGCATTTT. It encodes CASTRGQGANQPQHF.

The CDR3 region has the DNA TGTGCCAGCAGTTACATGGGAGCACCCCGCCACAATCAGCCCCAGCATTTT. It codes for CASSYMGAPRHNQPQHF. J is TRBJ1-5 and V is TRBV6-2 or TRBV6-3; D call uncertain. V lost 2 bases, J lost 3 bases, and 17 bases lay in between. Germline V gene sequence: CDR1 MNHEY, CDR2 SVGEGT. CDR3 length: 17 residues.

The chain couples TRBV27 to TRBJ1-5; 8 bases line up with TRBD1. J was trimmed by 4 bases and V by 4 bases; bases with no gene match: 9. The length of the CDR3 is 16 residues. Germline CDR1 is MNHEY and CDR2 is SMNVEV (reference sequence). CDR3: CASSSFGTGGNQPQHF. DNA of the CDR3: TGTGCCAGCAGTTCTTTTGGAACAGGGGGAAATCAGCCCCAGCATTTT.

This chain uses TRBV2 with TRBJ2-1; 14 positions match TRBD2. Germline assignment: CDR1 SNHLY and CDR2 FYNNEI. This CDR3 spans 15 amino acids. V was clipped by 6 bases and J by 4 bases; unmatched bases: 2. The DNA for the CDR3 is TGTGCCAGCAGCCGACTAGCGGGAGGGTACAATGAGCAGTTCTTC. Its protein product is CASSRLAGGYNEQFF.

This clone occurred once. The genes are TRBV2 and TRBJ1-3, with D unclear. This CDR3 has 15 amino acids. CDR1 and CDR2 (germline): SNHLY, FYNNEI. The V end lost 4 bases, the J end lost 3 bases, and 13 bases lay between the germline ends. This CDR3 is CASSVNVGVGNTIYF. CDR3 nucleotide sequence: TGTGCCAGCAGTGTTAATGTAGGAGTTGGAAACACCATATATTTT.

The chain joins TRBV7-9 to TRBJ1-4, with 9 bases fitting TRBD1. Trimming cost V 6 bases and J 4 bases; bases outside gene matches: 6. The germline CDR1 and CDR2 sequences are SEHNR and FQNEAQ (reference sequence). CDR3 size: 15 residues. DNA of the CDR3: TGTGCCAGCAGGCGCACAGGGGGCCGTAATGAAAAACTGTTTTTT. This encodes CASRRTGGRNEKLFF.

This chain links TRBV12-3 or TRBV12-4 with TRBJ1-1, with D unresolved. The CDR3 is 12 amino acids. V lost 3 bases and J 5 bases, leaving 7 bases between the germline ends. The CDR3 nucleotides read TGTGCCAGCAGTTTGCCACAGACTGAAGCTTTCTTT. Its translation is CASSLPQTEAFF.

The gene calls are TRBV4-3 and TRBJ2-5; maybe TRBD1 (6 bases). The V end lost 4 bases, the J end lost 0 bases, and 6 bases lay between the germline ends. The CDR3 runs to 13 residues. Germline CDR1 is LGHNA and CDR2 is YSLEER. The CDR3 spells CASSPGDQETQYF. The CDR3 DNA reads as TGCGCCAGCAGCCCAGGGGACCAAGAGACCCAGTACTTC.

This clone was found once. The chain couples TRBV10-3 to TRBJ1-5, with TRBD1 identical over 8 bases. V lost 6 bases, J lost 6 bases, and 22 bases stayed unmatched. The CDR3 runs 19 residues. Per the germline V gene, CDR1 is ENHRY and CDR2 is SYGVKD. CDR3 sequence (DNA): TGTGCCATCAGGTGGTCGGACAGGGTTAGGTATTATGGCCGTCAGCCCCAGCATTTT. It specifies CAIRWSDRVRYYGRQPQHF.

The rearrangement links TRBV15 to TRBJ1-6; a weak D match, TRBD1 (6 bases). Trimming removed 0 bases at V and 9 bases at J, with 12 bases between. CDR1 and CDR2 from the germline V gene are LNHNV and YYDKDF (reference sequence). This CDR3 contains 15 residues. The CDR3 sequence is CATSRDTGSGSPLHF. The CDR3 DNA reads TGTGCCACCAGCAGAGATACAGGGAGTGGTTCACCCCTCCACTTT.

This chain connects TRBV25-1 to TRBJ2-2; possibly TRBD2 for D (6 bases). There are 15 residues in the CDR3. Germline V CDR1 and CDR2: MGHDK, SYGVNS. Deletions cut 2 bases from V and 3 bases from J, with 10 bases between. DNA for the CDR3: TGTGCCAGCAGTGAAGTTTGGGGGGACACCGGGGAGCTGTTTTTT. Its translation: CASSEVWGDTGELFF.

CDR3 nucleotide sequence: TGTGCCAGCAGCCAAGATTCCAGTTTGATGAACACTGAAGCTTTCTTT. It encodes CASSQDSSLMNTEAFF. The chain is built from TRBV14 and TRBJ1-1; D unresolved. The V and J ends lost 0 bases and 0 bases respectively, with 11 bases between them. This CDR3 has 16 residues. CDR1 and CDR2 from the germline V gene are SGHDN and FVKESK.

The chain combines TRBV6-5 with TRBJ1-1; D unclear. V lost 0 bases and J lost 1, with 6 bases in between. Germline lookup yields CDR1 MNHEY and CDR2 SVGAGI. The CDR3 is made up of 14 amino acids. This CDR3 is CASSYSPGNTEAFF. CDR3 nucleotides: TGTGCCAGCAGTTACTCACCCGGGAACACTGAAGCTTTCTTT.

The chain joins TRBV29-1 to TRBJ1-1, with D unresolved. CDR3 length: 12 residues. Germline-derived CDR1 and CDR2 are SQVTM and ANQGSEA. Trimming took off 5 bases at V and 5 bases at J, with 12 bases between the two ends. CDR3 amino acids: CSVFGEWTEAFF. The CDR3 nucleotides read TGCAGCGTTTTCGGGGAGTGGACTGAAGCTTTCTTT. The complete variable domain, with remaining parts taken from reference TRBV29-1 and TRBJ1-1, reads SAVISQKPSRDICQRGTSLTIQCQVDSQVTMMFWYRQQPGQSLTLIATANQGSEATYESGFVIDKFPISRPNLTFSTLTVSNMSPEDSSIYLCSVFGEWTEAFFGQGTRLTVV.

CDR3 DNA sequence: TGTGCCAGTAGTATCCTGACTAGCGGGGGGCCGAACCAAGAGACCCAGTACTTC. This translates into CASSILTSGGPNQETQYF. The V gene is TRBV19, the J gene TRBJ2-5; 13 positions agree with TRBD2. Trimming cost V 3 bases and J 0 bases; bases outside gene matches: 7. Germline CDR1 LNHDA, CDR2 SQIVND (reference sequence). The CDR3 runs 18 residues.

J is TRBJ2-2 and V is TRBV3-1 (or the pseudogene TRBV3-2); TRBD2 might be the D (5 bases). CDR3 length equals 15 residues. Trimming took off 1 base at V and 4 bases at J, with 10 bases between the two ends. The germline CDR1 and CDR2 sequences are LGHDT and YNNKEL (reference sequence). CDR3 nucleotides: TGTGCCAGCAGCCAAGCAGCTAGCTTCACCGGGGAGCTGTTTTTT. The encoded protein is CASSQAASFTGELFF.

V is TRBV5-8 and J is TRBJ2-3; D is uncertain. The germline CDR1 and CDR2 sequences are SGHTS and YDEGEE. V shed 0 bases and J shed 0 bases, with 20 bases lying between them. The CDR3 is 19 residues long. CDR3: CASSLEVLDSRTSTDTQYF. CDR3 DNA sequence: TGTGCCAGCAGCTTGGAGGTTCTAGATTCGAGAACGAGCACAGATACGCAGTATTTT.

The genes are TRBV6-5 and TRBJ2-1; TRBD1 matches at 10 bases. V dropped 5 bases and J dropped 6; count of bases not matched to a gene: 7. Germline lookup yields CDR1 MNHEY and CDR2 SVGAGI. There are 15 residues in the CDR3. CDR3 residues: CASSKRDRGSNEQFF. The CDR3 nucleotides are TGTGCCAGCAGTAAACGGGACAGGGGTTCCAATGAGCAGTTCTTC.

The rearrangement uses TRBV25-1 and TRBJ2-3, with 10 bases identical to TRBD2. Germline lookup yields CDR1 MGHDK and CDR2 SYGVNS. The junction had 8 bases not matched to a gene; V was cut back by 3 bases and J by 2 bases. The CDR3 consists of 17 residues. The CDR3: CASSESLAGDLTDTQYF. For the CDR3, the DNA is TGTGCCAGCAGTGAGTCCCTAGCGGGGGATCTCACAGATACGCAGTATTTT.

This clone showed up just a few times. This sequence joins TRBV29-1 and TRBJ1-2; no definite D call. Trimming removed 4 bases from V and 5 bases from J, with 11 bases in between. The CDR3 has 12 residues. Per the germline V gene, CDR1 is SQVTM and CDR2 is ANQGSEA. This chain's CDR3 is CSVGTGGYGYTF. The CDR3 nucleotides read TGCAGCGTTGGAACGGGCGGGTATGGCTACACCTTC.

The chain is built from TRBV7-2 and TRBJ2-1; 7 nucleotides line up with TRBD1. Unmatched junction bases numbered 4, after V lost 4 bases and J lost 7 bases. The CDR3 has 13 amino acids. Germline V gene lookup returns CDR1 SGHTA and CDR2 FQGNSA. The CDR3 loop reads CASSWAGGNEQFF. CDR3 bases: TGTGCCAGCAGCTGGGCAGGGGGTAATGAGCAGTTCTTC.

V is TRBV18 and J is TRBJ1-6; TRBD1 matches 9 bases. Germline CDR1 and CDR2: KGHSH and LQKENI. The CDR3 runs to 16 residues. J was trimmed by 8 bases and V by 6 bases; bases with no gene match: 11. CDR3 sequence (DNA): TGTGCCAGCTCGCGGACAGGGGAGGCCCCTCATTCACCCCTCCACTTT. This encodes CASSRTGEAPHSPLHF.